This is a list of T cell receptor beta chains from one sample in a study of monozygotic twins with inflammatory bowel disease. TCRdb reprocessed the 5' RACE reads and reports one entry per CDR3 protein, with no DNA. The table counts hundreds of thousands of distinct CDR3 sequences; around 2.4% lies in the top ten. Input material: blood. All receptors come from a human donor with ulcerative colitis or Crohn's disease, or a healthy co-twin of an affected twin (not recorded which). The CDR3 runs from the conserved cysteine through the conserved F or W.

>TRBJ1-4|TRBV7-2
CASSVGGANEKLFF
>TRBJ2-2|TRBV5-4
CASSLERRGTGELFF
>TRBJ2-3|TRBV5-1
CASSWRGKAGSTDTQYF
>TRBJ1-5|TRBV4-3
CASSPGLTGGSQPQHF
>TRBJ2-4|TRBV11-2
CASSSPLGGIQYF
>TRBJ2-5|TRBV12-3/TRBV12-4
CASSHGEGTIEYF
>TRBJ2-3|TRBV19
CASSITINPTGDTQYF
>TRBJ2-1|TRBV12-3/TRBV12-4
CASSSGLAGVREQFF
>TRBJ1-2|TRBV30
CAWSVLRATGGYTF
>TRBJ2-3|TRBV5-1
CASKSTDTQYF
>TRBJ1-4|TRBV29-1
CSVEMATLGEKLFF
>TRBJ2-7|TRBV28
CASRGSVGEQYF
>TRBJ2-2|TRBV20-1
CSARDRKGRNTGELFF